Presented here are 24 T cell receptor beta chains from one specimen sequenced in a study of cytomegalovirus exposure and HLA in healthy donors. Sequencing was performed with immunoSEQ multiplex PCR; in TCRdb, only in-frame clones are kept and a portion is missing. The sample contains some 140,000 clones, about 83% of which appear only once. The source material was PBMCs. These receptor sequences come from a woman in her thirties in good health and CMV-seronegative.

The chain couples TRBV5-8 to TRBJ1-1; weak D call: TRBD1 (6 bases). Germline CDR1 reads SGHTS; CDR2 reads YDEGEE. The CDR3 totals 15 residues. V lost 5 bases, J lost 5 bases, and 19 bases lay in between. The CDR3 region has the DNA TGTGCCAGCAGTACAGGGCTTTACCGTCGAACTGAAGCTTTCTTT. Its translation: CASSTGLYRRTEAFF.

CDR3 DNA sequence: TGCGCCAGCAGCTTGGGATTTGGGGGCAGGTACCAAGAGACCCAGTACTTC. This encodes CASSLGFGGRYQETQYF. The chain combines TRBV5-1 with TRBJ2-5, with D possibly being TRBD1 (6 bases). The germline gives CDR1 SGHRS, CDR2 YFSETQ. Trimming took off 0 bases at V and 0 bases at J, with 15 bases between the two ends. The CDR3 is 17 amino acids.

The CDR3 bases are TGTGCCAGCAGGAAAGAGGGTGAAGGTGGCTACACCTTC. Translating it yields CASRKEGEGGYTF. The V gene is TRBV6-4, the J gene TRBJ1-2, with D hard to call. The CDR3 runs to 13 residues. Trimming removed 6 bases from V and 7 bases from J, with 15 bases in between. CDR1 MRHNA and CDR2 SNTAGT come from the germline V gene.

V and J are TRBV18 and TRBJ1-1, with unresolved D. The CDR3 covers 14 residues. CDR1 is KGHSH, CDR2 LQKENI, per germline. Trimming removed 4 bases at V and 7 bases at J, with 16 bases between. DNA for the CDR3: TGTGCCAGCTCACGAGACGCACTAGAGGTTGAAGCTTTCTTT. Translated, it gives CASSRDALEVEAFF. Using reference TRBV18 and TRBJ1-1 for the parts outside the CDR3, the full variable domain is NAGVMQNPRHLVRRRGQEARLRCSPMKGHSHVYWYRQLPEEGLKFMVYLQKENIIDESGMPKERFSAEFPKEGPSILRIQQVVRGDSAAYFCASSRDALEVEAFFGQGTRLTVV.

This chain uses TRBV7-2 with TRBJ1-1, with D uncertain. The germline CDR1 and CDR2 sequences are SGHTA and FQGNSA. The CDR3 loop spans 16 amino acids. Trimming stripped 0 bases from V and 1 base from J, with 12 bases between. CDR3 bases: TGTGCCAGCAGCTTAGCGCAGTTCAGGCCGAACACTGAAGCTTTCTTT. Its protein product is CASSLAQFRPNTEAFF.

This sequence joins TRBV21-1 and TRBJ2-1; no DNA check was done on the table's D call, TRBD2. TRBV21-1 is shown as a pseudogene. The CDR3 sequence is 14 residues long. The CDR3 nucleotides are TGTGCCAGCTTGGAGGGGTCGGTCTACAATGAGCAGTTCTTC. Amino acids: CASLEGSVYNEQFF.

The J gene is TRBJ2-7, the V gene TRBV5-1; D might be TRBD1 (6 bases). The CDR3 contains 15 residues. CDR1 and CDR2 (germline): SGHRS, YFSETQ. V was cut by 4 bases and J by 1 base, with 15 bases left in between. The CDR3 protein is CASSSDRPQSYEQYF. For the CDR3, the DNA is TGCGCCAGCAGCAGCGACAGGCCCCAATCCTACGAGCAGTACTTC.

The rearrangement links TRBV9 to TRBJ2-5, with 7 positions matching TRBD1. CDR3 length: 15 residues. The V gene end was trimmed by 2 bases and the J gene end by 1 base; junction bases not matched to a gene: 5. CDR1 and CDR2 from the germline V gene are SGDLS and YYNGEE. CDR3 loop: CASSVSGTAQETQYF. The CDR3 DNA is TGTGCCAGCAGCGTTTCCGGGACAGCCCAAGAGACCCAGTACTTC.

This sequence joins TRBV10-2 and TRBJ1-2, with 8 bases fitting TRBD1. The CDR3 length is 14 residues. The junction had 5 bases not matched to a gene; V was cut back by 5 bases and J by 3 bases. Germline loops: CDR1 WSHSY, CDR2 SAAADI. The CDR3 sequence is CASSSGQGDYGYTF. Here the CDR3 DNA reads TGCGCCAGCAGTTCAGGACAGGGTGACTATGGCTACACCTTC.

The chain uses TRBV11-2 and TRBJ2-1; 8 bases are shared with TRBD1. The germline V gene has CDR1 SGHAT and CDR2 FQNNGV. The V segment lost 3 bases and the J segment 7 bases; nucleotides outside the gene matches: 8. The CDR3 contains 15 residues. The CDR3 reads CASSLRQGPSNEQFF. For the CDR3, the DNA is TGTGCCAGCAGCTTGAGACAGGGGCCCTCTAATGAGCAGTTCTTC. The whole variable domain, filled in from reference TRBV11-2 and TRBJ2-1, reads EAGVAQSPRYKIIEKRQSVAFWCNPISGHATLYWYQQILGQGPKLLIQFQNNGVVDDSQLPKDRFSAERLKGVDSTLKIQPAKLEDSAVYLCASSLRQGPSNEQFFGPGTRLTVL.

The chain links TRBV2 to TRBJ2-1; TRBD1 agrees at 8 bases. V trimming: 6 bases; J trimming: 8 bases; junction bases outside the gene matches: 6. The CDR3 loop spans 13 amino acids. Germline CDR1 and CDR2: SNHLY and FYNNEI. CDR3 sequence reads: CASRKGQGDEQFF. The CDR3 DNA sequence: TGTGCCAGCAGAAAAGGACAGGGCGATGAGCAGTTCTTC.

This clone was picked up one time. The chain has TRBV6-1 and TRBJ2-2; 8 bases fit TRBD2. Per germline, CDR1 MNHNS and CDR2 SASEGT. The V gene end was trimmed by 5 bases and the J gene end by 2 bases; junction bases not matched to a gene: 4. The CDR3 contains 15 residues. This CDR3 reads CASSRTSTNTGELFF. CDR3 bases: TGTGCCAGCAGTAGGACTAGCACAAACACCGGGGAGCTGTTTTTT.

V and J are TRBV6-5 and TRBJ1-4; the D is unclear. Trimming left V 5 bases short and J 8 bases short, with 12 bases between. From germline, CDR1 is MNHEY and CDR2 SVGAGI. This CDR3 is built from 13 residues. CDR3 bases: TGTGCCAGCAGTAGTGGGCAGTACGAAAAACTGTTTTTT. Its protein is CASSSGQYEKLFF.

The rearrangement links TRBV5-5 to TRBJ1-6, with a possible D match to TRBD1 (6 bases). This CDR3 is built from 15 residues. V dropped 0 bases and J dropped 9 bases, with 13 bases sitting between them. Germline V gene sequence: CDR1 SGHKS, CDR2 YYEKEE (reference sequence). CDR3 region: CASSLANRVLSPLHF. CDR3 in DNA: TGTGCCAGCAGCTTGGCCAACAGGGTCCTTTCACCCCTCCACTTT.

The chain has TRBV7-2 and TRBJ2-4; 7 nucleotides align to TRBD2. This CDR3 contains 14 residues. Losses at the gene ends were 5 bases for V and 6 bases for J; bases not matched to a gene: 7. Germline V gene lookup returns CDR1 SGHTA and CDR2 FQGNSA. The CDR3 bases are TGTGCCAGCAGCCCCCCCGGGGAGGGAAACATTCAGTACTTC. Amino acid sequence: CASSPPGEGNIQYF.

The V gene is TRBV10-1, the J gene TRBJ2-7, with D unclear. The CDR3 runs 14 residues. V lost 2 bases and J lost 2, with 10 bases in between. Germline V lookup: CDR1 WNHNN, CDR2 SYGVQD (reference sequence). CDR3 region: CASSENPDPYEQYF. The CDR3 coding sequence is TGCGCCAGCAGTGAGAACCCAGATCCCTACGAGCAGTACTTC.

The CDR3: CASSQSGPKGDYEQYF. Here the CDR3 DNA reads TGCGCCAGCAGCCAATCCGGACCCAAGGGGGACTACGAGCAGTACTTC. The chain has TRBV4-3 and TRBJ2-7, with D possibly matching TRBD1 (6 bases). Trimming took 2 bases from V and 3 from J, leaving 17 bases between them. CDR3 length equals 16 residues. Germline loops: CDR1 LGHNA, CDR2 YSLEER.

As for this clone: One end of the junction fails to match germline, which may point to a read error. This chain connects TRBV11-1 to TRBJ2-5, with D tentatively TRBD1 (7 bases). CDR3 length: 17 residues. Per germline, CDR1 SGHAT and CDR2 FQDESV (reference sequence). The CDR3 loop is CASSLGGGGRRLETQYF. CDR3 DNA sequence: TGTGCCAGCAGTTTAGGAGGGGGCGGCCGGAGGTTGGAGACCCAGTACTTC.

The chain joins TRBV2 to TRBJ2-5; TRBD2 matches at 7 bases. This CDR3 contains 12 residues. Trimming at V came to 6 bases and at J to 3 bases, leaving 1 base not matched to a gene. The germline V gene has CDR1 SNHLY and CDR2 FYNNEI. Here the CDR3 reads CASRRGKETQYF. The CDR3 nucleotides read TGTGCCAGCAGGCGGGGGAAAGAGACCCAGTACTTC.

The gene calls are TRBV4-2 and TRBJ2-3, with D uncertain. Trimming shortened V by 4 bases and J by 6 bases, and 5 bases separated the two germline ends. CDR3 size: 11 residues. Germline-derived CDR1 and CDR2 are LGHNA and YNFKEQ. The CDR3 sequence: CASSLRDTQYF. The CDR3 DNA is TGTGCCAGCAGCCTACGGGATACGCAGTATTTT.

This clone was seen only once. This chain connects TRBV2 to TRBJ2-5; TRBD2 matches 8 bases. This CDR3 contains 16 residues. Germline trimming cut 4 bases from V and 2 bases from J; bases unmatched to any gene: 9. From germline, CDR1 is SNHLY and CDR2 FYNNEI. The CDR3 nucleotides read TGTGCCAGCAGTGGTAATAGCGGGGCTTTACAAGAGACCCAGTACTTC. Its translation: CASSGNSGALQETQYF.

V and J are TRBV28 and TRBJ2-7, with D perhaps matching TRBD1 (6 bases). The CDR3 has 12 amino acids. CDR1 and CDR2 from the germline V gene are MDHEN and SYDVKM. V was clipped by 4 bases and J by 6 bases, with 10 bases between them. CDR3 coding DNA: TGTGCCAGCAGTTCAAACAGGGTCGAGCAGTACTTC. It yields the protein CASSSNRVEQYF. Looking up the rest from reference TRBV28 and TRBJ2-7 gives the full variable domain: DVKVTQSSRYLVKRTGEKVFLECVQDMDHENMFWYRQDPGLGLRLIYFSYDVKMKEKGDIPEGYSVSREKKERFSLILESASTNQTSMYLCASSSNRVEQYFGPGTRLTVT.

V is TRBV2 and J is TRBJ2-7; D might be TRBD1 (5 bases). Trimming stripped 4 bases from V and 2 bases from J, with 15 bases between. CDR1 is SNHLY and CDR2 is FYNNEI in the germline V gene. CDR3 length: 15 amino acids. CDR3 sequence: CASSARLGPPYEQYF. The CDR3 DNA sequence: TGTGCCAGCAGTGCAAGGTTGGGGCCTCCCTACGAGCAGTACTTC.

This chain joins TRBV19 and TRBJ1-5, with 7 nucleotides matching TRBD1. The CDR3 runs 15 residues. The V gene's germline CDR1 is LNHDA and CDR2 SQIVND (reference sequence). Trimming took 4 bases from V and 2 from J; bases not matched to a gene: 5. The CDR3 here is CASSKQGYGNQPQHF. The CDR3 nucleotides are TGTGCCAGTAGTAAACAGGGGTATGGCAATCAGCCCCAGCATTTT.